This TCR beta chain was captured by sequencing in a study of cytotoxic CD8 clonotypes in ibrutinib-treated CLL. Germline V gives CDR1 MDHEN, CDR2 SYDVKM. V was clipped by 4 bases and J by 7 bases; unmatched bases: 16. The CDR3 runs 17 residues. The table came from immunoSEQ multiplex PCR; TCRdb's copy has only in-frame clones and leaves some out. Among more than 45,000 clones listed, less than 90% were seen once. This TCR came from a human donor with chronic lymphocytic leukemia. The input for sequencing was PBMCs, taken after 24 months of ibrutinib treatment. The V gene is TRBV28, the J gene TRBJ2-1; TRBD2 matches 7 bases. As DNA, the CDR3 is TGTGCCAGCAGTTACGGACGGTTCGCGGGAGCTTGGAATGAGCAGTTCTTC. Translating it yields CASSYGRFAGAWNEQFF.